The present entry profiles one TCR beta chain with its context. The sample belongs to a study of cytomegalovirus exposure and HLA in healthy donors. Germline V gives CDR1 LNHDA, CDR2 SQIVND (reference sequence). The V gene lost 1 base and the J gene lost 3 bases, with 13 bases spanning the gap. This CDR3 comprises 15 residues. Only in-frame clones appear in the TCRdb table, and some are missing; sequencing was by immunoSEQ multiplex PCR. Here the sample spans 100,000 to 120,000 clones, approximately 86% being singletons. Sequencing used PBMCs. The TCR was taken from a woman in her late teens or twenties in good health and CMV-seropositive. The chain joins TRBV19 to TRBJ2-7; TRBD2 is a possible D gene (5 bases). CDR3 protein: CASSIALGALYEQYF. CDR3 DNA: TGTGCCAGTAGTATAGCGCTGGGAGCCCTCTACGAGCAGTACTTC. Looking up the rest from reference TRBV19 and TRBJ2-7 gives the full variable domain: DGGITQSPKYLFRKEGQNVTLSCEQNLNHDAMYWYRQDPGQGLRLIYYSQIVNDFQKGDIAEGYSVSREKKESFPLTVTSAQKNPTAFYLCASSIALGALYEQYFGPGTRLTVT.